The present entry profiles one TCR beta chain with its context. As yet, its antigen is unknown. This sample is drawn from a study of T cell repertoires in cytomegalovirus infection. Study details: Evidence of both CMV infection and a matching HLA type came from public TCR beta signatures. Regarding the study as a whole: Ex vivo responses were dominated by HLA-C-restricted CMV-specific TCR beta clonotypes.

TCRdb passed the reads through MiXCR, listing each CDR3 protein once. Here the sample spans approximately 500,000 distinct CDR3 sequences, more than 25% being singletons. The source material was PBMCs. The clonotype comes from a human donor in good health (CMV status not recorded). Some clones in this sample may be carry-over from other donors' samples.

The chain's CDR3 is CASSFGTASPGGYTF. CDR3 DNA sequence: TGTGCCAGCAGTTTCGGGACAGCCTCCCCTGGGGGCTACACCTTC. V gene TRBV12-3 or TRBV12-4 combines with J gene TRBJ1-2; 7 bases align to TRBD1. This CDR3 is 15 amino acids long. Trimming removed 3 bases from V and 8 bases from J; junction bases left unmatched: 12.